The 27 T cell receptor beta chains below come from one sample, sequenced in a study of technical replicates of blood from a handful of donors. Profiling relied on immunoSEQ multiplex PCR, and the TCRdb table lists in-frame clones only, not all of them. The repertoire includes 75,000 to 95,000 clones, 75% to 95% of them detected once, and roughly 0.3% sits in the top ten. Sequencing was carried out using T cells isolated from PBMCs. The receptors derive from a human donor in good health.

The V gene is TRBV30, the J gene TRBJ1-6; 7 bases match TRBD1. CDR1 GTSNPN and CDR2 SVGIG come from the germline V gene (reference sequence). After removal of 0 bases from V and 8 bases from J, the junction contained 4 bases not matched to a gene. The CDR3 extends over 14 amino acids. CDR3 residues: CAWSVGTGDSPLHF. The DNA for the CDR3 is TGTGCCTGGAGTGTAGGCACAGGGGATTCACCCCTCCACTTT.

The gene calls are TRBV7-6 and TRBJ2-7; weak D call: TRBD2 (5 bases). The germline V gene encodes CDR1 SGHVS and CDR2 FNYEAQ. The CDR3 has 14 amino acids. Trimming removed 0 bases at V and 5 bases at J, with 11 bases between. CDR3 loop: CASSLARGPHEQYF. The CDR3 DNA reads TGTGCCAGCAGCTTAGCGCGAGGGCCTCACGAGCAGTACTTC. Based on the CDR3 plus reference TRBV7-6 and TRBJ2-7, the full variable domain is GAGVSQSPRYKVTKRGQDVALRCDPISGHVSLYWYRQALGQGPEFLTYFNYEAQQDKSGLPNDRFSAERPEGSISTLTIQRTEQRDSAMYRCASSLARGPHEQYFGPGTRLTVT.

In its sample, this clone was seen once. The chain links TRBV6-1 to TRBJ2-3; 8 bases align to TRBD2. Germline-derived CDR1 and CDR2 are MNHNS and SASEGT. The J segment lost 4 bases and the V segment lost 3 bases, leaving 6 bases of the junction unmatched. The CDR3 runs to 15 residues. The CDR3: CASSETSASPDTQYF. CDR3 bases: TGTGCCAGCAGTGAGACTAGCGCATCTCCAGATACGCAGTATTTT.

The rearrangement uses TRBV6-1 and TRBJ1-6; TRBD1 is a possible D gene (5 bases). The CDR3 runs 13 residues. V gave up 11 bases and J gave up 4 bases, with 12 bases separating them. Germline CDR1 reads MNHNS; CDR2 reads SASEGT. The CDR3 sequence is CAFWGGYNSPLHF. The CDR3, as DNA: TGTGCCTTCTGGGGGGGGTATAATTCACCCCTCCACTTT.

The chain employs TRBV6-5 and TRBJ2-5, with a tentative D call TRBD1 (5 bases). Germline V gene lookup returns CDR1 MNHEY and CDR2 SVGAGI. V was pared by 6 bases and J by 1 base, with 15 bases between. CDR3 size: 15 residues. The CDR3: CASRPLDRPQETQYF. In nucleotides, the CDR3 is TGTGCCAGCAGACCACTCGACAGACCCCAAGAGACCCAGTACTTC.

The chain joins TRBV28 to TRBJ2-1; the D gene is possibly TRBD2 (6 bases). CDR1 is MDHEN, CDR2 SYDVKM, per germline. V gave up 4 bases and J gave up 12 bases, with 13 bases separating them. This CDR3 spans 12 amino acids. The CDR3 reads CASSSNRDSQFF. The CDR3, as DNA: TGTGCCAGCAGTTCCAACCGGGACTCGCAGTTCTTC.

The genes are TRBV5-4 and TRBJ1-3, with 7 bases that match TRBD1. The CDR3 is 13 amino acids. V was pared by 6 bases and J by 2 bases, with 2 bases of the junction left unmatched. Germline V gene data show CDR1 as SGHNT and CDR2 as YYREEE (reference sequence). The chain's CDR3 is CASTDRAGNTIYF. CDR3 sequence (DNA): TGTGCCAGCACCGACAGGGCTGGAAACACCATATATTTT. Based on the CDR3 plus reference TRBV5-4 and TRBJ1-3, the full variable domain is ETGVTQSPTHLIKTRGQQVTLRCSSQSGHNTVSWYQQALGQGPQFIFQYYREEENGRGNFPPRFSGLQFPNYSSELNVNALELDDSALYLCASTDRAGNTIYFGEGSWLTVV.

This chain uses TRBV6-5 with TRBJ2-7; D perhaps matches TRBD2 (6 bases). The CDR3 totals 14 residues. CDR1 is MNHEY and CDR2 is SVGAGI in the germline V gene. V lost 0 bases, J lost 6 bases, and 12 bases lay in between. The CDR3 is CASSYSATRSEQYF. The CDR3 region has the DNA TGTGCCAGCAGTTACTCGGCGACTAGGAGCGAGCAGTACTTC.

The chain recombines TRBV9 with TRBJ2-1, with 14 bases aligning to TRBD2. Trimming took 3 bases from V and 5 from J; bases not matched to a gene: 7. The CDR3 consists of 17 residues. Germline V CDR1 and CDR2: SGDLS, YYNGEE. CDR3 in amino acids: CASSGGTSGGPNNEQFF. The DNA of the CDR3 is TGTGCCAGCAGCGGAGGGACTAGCGGGGGACCAAACAATGAGCAGTTCTTC.

The rearrangement uses TRBV9 and TRBJ1-3, with D unclear. From germline, CDR1 is SGDLS and CDR2 YYNGEE. V was pared by 1 base and J by 0 bases, with 5 bases between. This CDR3 contains 14 residues. The chain's CDR3 is CASSVQDSGNTIYF. CDR3 bases: TGTGCCAGCAGCGTACAGGACTCTGGAAACACCATATATTTT.

This sequence joins TRBV7-9 and TRBJ2-7; D is perhaps TRBD1 (6 bases). The V end was cut by 6 bases, the J end by 2 bases, with 20 bases between. CDR1 is SEHNR, CDR2 FQNEAQ, per germline (reference sequence). The CDR3 loop spans 16 amino acids. This CDR3 is CASSHLQGSAPYEQYF. As DNA, the CDR3 is TGTGCCAGCAGTCATCTACAGGGTTCGGCGCCCTACGAGCAGTACTTC. Supplemented by reference TRBV7-9 and TRBJ2-7, the full variable domain reads DTGVSQNPRHKITKRGQNVTFRCDPISEHNRLYWYRQTLGQGPEFLTYFQNEAQLEKSRLLSDRFSAERPKGSFSTLEIQRTEQGDSAMYLCASSHLQGSAPYEQYFGPGTRLTVT.

In DNA, the CDR3 is TGTGCCAGCAGCGTAGTCTCAGGGTTCATCGACGAGCAGTACTTC. Translated: CASSVVSGFIDEQYF. The J gene is TRBJ2-7, the V gene TRBV9; maybe TRBD1 (5 bases). The germline CDR1 and CDR2 sequences are SGDLS and YYNGEE. The CDR3 is made up of 15 amino acids. Trimming left V 0 bases short and J 5 bases short, with 15 bases between.

This clone was observed once. This chain links TRBV21-1 with TRBJ2-1; the table's D call TRBD2 went unverified against the DNA. TRBV21-1 is termed a pseudogene. The CDR3 covers 19 residues. CDR3 sequence reads: CASSKSSVERGSLPNEQFF. The CDR3 DNA reads TGTGCCAGCAGCAAATCGAGTGTGGAGCGGGGGTCCCTCCCCAATGAGCAGTTCTTC.

The chain combines TRBV9 with TRBJ2-5, with TRBD2 matching over 12 bases. The germline V gene encodes CDR1 SGDLS and CDR2 YYNGEE. Trimming cost V 1 base and J 5 bases; bases outside gene matches: 3. This CDR3 has 15 residues. CDR3 in amino acids: CASSVTGTSGETQYF. The CDR3 nucleotides are TGTGCCAGCAGCGTAACCGGGACTAGCGGGGAGACCCAGTACTTC. The full variable domain, with the rest looked up from reference TRBV9 and TRBJ2-5, is DSGVTQTPKHLITATGQRVTLRCSPRSGDLSVYWYQQSLDQGLQFLIQYYNGEERAKGNILERFSAQQFPDLHSELNLSSLELGDSALYFCASSVTGTSGETQYFGPGTRLLVL.

The chain uses TRBV18 and TRBJ2-7; D gene uncertain. The CDR3 has 14 amino acids. Germline V gives CDR1 KGHSH, CDR2 LQKENI. Trimming removed 1 base at V and 0 bases at J, with 7 bases between. The CDR3 DNA sequence: TGTGCCAGCTCACCACGGCTTTCCTCCTACGAGCAGTACTTC. It yields the protein CASSPRLSSYEQYF.

This chain joins TRBV19 and TRBJ2-7; no clear D. The CDR3 is 14 residues long. Germline CDR1 LNHDA, CDR2 SQIVND (reference sequence). V lost 3 bases and J lost 0, with 9 bases in between. DNA of the CDR3: TGTGCCAGTAGTATGGGCCTGCTCTCCTACGAGCAGTACTTC. Translation gives CASSMGLLSYEQYF.

The chain links TRBV6-5 to TRBJ1-4; D is perhaps TRBD1 (5 bases). V lost 4 bases and J 8 bases, leaving 11 bases between the germline ends. Germline values: CDR1 MNHEY, CDR2 SVGAGI. CDR3 length: 13 amino acids. The CDR3 sequence is CASSWGGREKLFF. CDR3 DNA: TGTGCCAGCAGTTGGGGCGGACGCGAAAAACTGTTTTTT.

The J gene is TRBJ2-7, the V gene TRBV10-1; no clear D gene. V was clipped by 3 bases and J by 4 bases, with 10 bases between them. The length of the CDR3 is 13 residues. CDR1 and CDR2 (germline): WNHNN, SYGVQD (reference sequence). This chain's CDR3 is CASSERQAYEQYF. The CDR3 nucleotides are TGCGCCAGCAGTGAACGGCAGGCATACGAGCAGTACTTC.

The J gene is TRBJ1-2, the V gene TRBV11-3; 7 nucleotides agree with TRBD1. The junction had 4 bases not matched to a gene; V was cut back by 3 bases and J by 6 bases. The CDR3 contains 13 residues. Germline CDR1 is SGHNT and CDR2 is YENEEA. The DNA of the CDR3 is TGTGCCAGCAGCTTCCGACAGGGCCATGGCTACACCTTC. This translates into CASSFRQGHGYTF.

V is TRBV5-1 and J is TRBJ2-3, with 7 bases fitting TRBD2. V shed 5 bases, J shed 0 bases, and the junction held 12 bases outside the gene matches. Germline V lookup: CDR1 SGHRS, CDR2 YFSETQ. The CDR3 extends over 17 amino acids. CDR3: CASSALPGGPSTDTQYF. The DNA of the CDR3 is TGCGCCAGCAGTGCGTTACCGGGGGGACCGAGCACAGATACGCAGTATTTT.

CDR3 in amino acids: CASSEGGQPQHF. In DNA form, the CDR3 reads TGCGCCAGCAGCGAAGGGGGTCAGCCCCAGCATTTT. The chain couples TRBV10-2 to TRBJ1-5; D is perhaps TRBD1 (6 bases). This CDR3 is 12 amino acids long. The V gene's germline CDR1 is WSHSY and CDR2 SAAADI. V lost 6 bases and J lost 6, with 9 bases in between.

CDR3: CASSVDYSGELFF. The DNA of the CDR3 is TGTGCCAGCAGCGTAGATTACTCCGGGGAGCTGTTTTTT. The chain has TRBV7-9 and TRBJ2-2, with D hard to call. Trimming left V 5 bases short and J 6 bases short, with 10 bases between. Germline loops: CDR1 SEHNR, CDR2 FQNEAQ (reference sequence). CDR3 length equals 13 residues.

The chain joins TRBV13 to TRBJ2-5; 9 bases fit TRBD2. There are 14 residues in the CDR3. V lost 4 bases to trimming and J lost 2 bases; unmatched junction nucleotides: 2. Germline V lookup: CDR1 PRHDT, CDR2 FYEKMQ (reference sequence). This CDR3 is CASSSTSGQETQYF. As DNA, the CDR3 is TGTGCCAGCAGCTCGACTAGCGGACAAGAGACCCAGTACTTC.

V gene TRBV28 combines with J gene TRBJ2-7; D not certain. In germline, CDR1 is MDHEN, CDR2 SYDVKM. With 3 bases removed from V and 2 bases from J, the gap between germline ends came to 8 bases. The CDR3 is made up of 13 amino acids. The chain's CDR3 is CASSFGRTYEQYF. Written as DNA, the CDR3 is TGTGCCAGCAGTTTTGGCAGGACCTACGAGCAGTACTTC.

CDR3 bases: TGTGCCAGTAGTACAATACTAGCGGGGGGGCATTTCCCAGATACGCAGTATTTT. This sequence encodes CASSTILAGGHFPDTQYF. This chain joins TRBV19 and TRBJ2-3; TRBD2 matches at 13 bases. V lost 4 bases and J lost 4; bases outside the gene matches: 11. Germline V gives CDR1 LNHDA, CDR2 SQIVND (reference sequence). CDR3 length equals 18 residues.

V and J are TRBV7-9 and TRBJ1-2; D is perhaps TRBD1 (5 bases). Germline V gene data show CDR1 as SEHNR and CDR2 as FQNEAQ (reference sequence). CDR3 length: 16 residues. The germline V and J ends were trimmed by 1 base and 3 bases, with 15 bases remaining between them. CDR3 DNA: TGTGCCAGCAGCTTAGTTGGGGGGAGACGGGACTATGGCTACACCTTC. This sequence encodes CASSLVGGRRDYGYTF.

The genes are TRBV5-6 and TRBJ2-7; TRBD2 matches 8 bases. Unmatched junction bases numbered 5, after V lost 3 bases and J lost 0 bases. Germline V gives CDR1 SGHDT, CDR2 YYEEEE. This CDR3 has 15 residues. CDR3 coding DNA: TGTGCCAGCAGCTCAATAGCGGGGCCCTCCTACGAGCAGTACTTC. Its protein product is CASSSIAGPSYEQYF.